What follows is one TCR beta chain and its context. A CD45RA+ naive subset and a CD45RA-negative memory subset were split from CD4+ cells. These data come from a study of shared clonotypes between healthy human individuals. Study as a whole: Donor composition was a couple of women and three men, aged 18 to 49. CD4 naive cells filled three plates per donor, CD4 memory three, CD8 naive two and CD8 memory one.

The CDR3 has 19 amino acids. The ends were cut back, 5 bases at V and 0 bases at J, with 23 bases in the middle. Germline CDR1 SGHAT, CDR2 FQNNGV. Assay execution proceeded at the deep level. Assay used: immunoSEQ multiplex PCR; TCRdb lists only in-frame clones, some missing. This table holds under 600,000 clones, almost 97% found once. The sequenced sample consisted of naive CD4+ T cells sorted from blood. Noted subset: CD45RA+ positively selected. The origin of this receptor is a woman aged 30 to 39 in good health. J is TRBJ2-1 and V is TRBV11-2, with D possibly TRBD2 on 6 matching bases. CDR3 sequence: CASSPPTALLASSYNEQFF. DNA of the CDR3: TGTGCCAGCAGCCCCCCCACCGCGCTTCTAGCGAGCTCCTACAATGAGCAGTTCTTC.